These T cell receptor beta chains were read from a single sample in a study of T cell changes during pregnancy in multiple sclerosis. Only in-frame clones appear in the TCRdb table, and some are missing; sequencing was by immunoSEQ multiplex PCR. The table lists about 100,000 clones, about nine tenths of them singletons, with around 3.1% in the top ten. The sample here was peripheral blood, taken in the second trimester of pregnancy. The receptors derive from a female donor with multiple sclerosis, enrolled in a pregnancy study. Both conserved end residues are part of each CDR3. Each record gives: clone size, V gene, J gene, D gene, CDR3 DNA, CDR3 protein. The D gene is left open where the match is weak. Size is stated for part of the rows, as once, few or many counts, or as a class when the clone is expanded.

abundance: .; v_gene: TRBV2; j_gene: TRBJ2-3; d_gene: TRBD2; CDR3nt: TGTGCCAGCAGCCAGACTAGCGGGAGGGCGCTAGATACGCAGTATTTT; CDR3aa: CASSQTSGRALDTQYF
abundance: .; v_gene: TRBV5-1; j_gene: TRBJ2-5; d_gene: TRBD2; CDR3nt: TGCGCCAGCAGCTTCGGAATAGCGGGAGAAACCCAGTACTTC; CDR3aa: CASSFGIAGETQYF
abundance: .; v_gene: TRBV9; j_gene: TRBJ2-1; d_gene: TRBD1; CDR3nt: TGTGCCAGCAGGGCGACAGGGGGCGCTGAGCAGTTCTTC; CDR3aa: CASRATGGAEQFF
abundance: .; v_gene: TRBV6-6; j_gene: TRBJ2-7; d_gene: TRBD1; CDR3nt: TGTGCCAGCAGTTGGACAGGCTACGAGCAGTACTTC; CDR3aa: CASSWTGYEQYF
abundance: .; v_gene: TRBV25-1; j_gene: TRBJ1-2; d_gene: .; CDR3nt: TGTGCCAGCAGCCAGGTCGGGGGCTATGGCTACACCTTC; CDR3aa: CASSQVGGYGYTF
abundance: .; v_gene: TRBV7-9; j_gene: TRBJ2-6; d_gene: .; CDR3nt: TGTGCCAGCAGCTTTCCCATCCAGATCACCTCTGGGGCCAACGTCCTGACTTTC; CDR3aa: CASSFPIQITSGANVLTF
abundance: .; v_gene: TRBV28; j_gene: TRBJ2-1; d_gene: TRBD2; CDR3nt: TGTGCCAGCAGTTACGGGACTAGCGGGAACTATGAGCAGTTCTTC; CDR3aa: CASSYGTSGNYEQFF
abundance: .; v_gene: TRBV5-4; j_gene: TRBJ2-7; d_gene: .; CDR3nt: TGTGCCAGCAGCTTGGAGGGAGGAGAAGCGGCTCAGTACTTC; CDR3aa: CASSLEGGEAAQYF
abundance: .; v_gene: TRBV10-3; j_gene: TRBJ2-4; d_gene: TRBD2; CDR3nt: TGTGCCATCAGTGAAGGAGCGGGACGAAACATTCAGTACTTC; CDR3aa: CAISEGAGRNIQYF
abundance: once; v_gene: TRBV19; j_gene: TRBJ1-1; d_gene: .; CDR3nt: TGTGCCAGTAGTACAAGACAGCCCTTGAACACTGAAGCTTTCTTT; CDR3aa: CASSTRQPLNTEAFF
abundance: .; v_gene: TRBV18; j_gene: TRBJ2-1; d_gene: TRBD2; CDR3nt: TGTGCCAGCTCCCTGAAGACTAGCGGGAGCGCGCAGTTCTTC; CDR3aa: CASSLKTSGSAQFF
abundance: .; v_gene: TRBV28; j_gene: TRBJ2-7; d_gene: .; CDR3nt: TGTGCCAGCGGGACAAACTACGAGCAGTACTTC; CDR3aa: CASGTNYEQYF
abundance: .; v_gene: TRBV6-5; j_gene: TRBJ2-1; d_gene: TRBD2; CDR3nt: TGTGCCAGCAGTTACTCGCGGGGGAGCTCCTACAATGAGCAGTTCTTC; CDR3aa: CASSYSRGSSYNEQFF
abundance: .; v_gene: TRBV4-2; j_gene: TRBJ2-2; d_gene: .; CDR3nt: TGTGCCAGCAGCCAAGAGTGGCTCACCGGGGAGCTGTTTTTT; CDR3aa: CASSQEWLTGELFF
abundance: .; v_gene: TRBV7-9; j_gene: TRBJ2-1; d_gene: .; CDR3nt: TGTGCCAGCAGCTCTAGCGCGAGGGCCTACAATGAGCAGTTCTTC; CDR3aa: CASSSSARAYNEQFF
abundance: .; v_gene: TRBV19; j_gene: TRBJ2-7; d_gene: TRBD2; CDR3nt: TGTGCCAGTAGTGCGAACAGGGTAGGACTAGCGGAAGCCTACGAGCAGTACTTC; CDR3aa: CASSANRVGLAEAYEQYF
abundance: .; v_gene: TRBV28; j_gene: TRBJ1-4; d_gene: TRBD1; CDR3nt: TGTGCCAGCAGTTCCGGACAGGGAGGTGAAAAACTGTTTTTT; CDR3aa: CASSSGQGGEKLFF
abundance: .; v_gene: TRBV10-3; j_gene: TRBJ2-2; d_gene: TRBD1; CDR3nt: TGTGCCATCAATCGACAGGGCCCCAACACCGGGGAGCTGTTTTTT; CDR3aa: CAINRQGPNTGELFF
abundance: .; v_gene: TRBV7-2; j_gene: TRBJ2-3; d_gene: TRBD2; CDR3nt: TGTGCCAGCAGCTTAGACGCGGGAGCCAACACAGATACGCAGTATTTT; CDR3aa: CASSLDAGANTDTQYF